This T cell receptor beta chain is drawn from a study of OX40 agonist ivuxolimab in advanced cancers. Study observations and caveats: Those patients achieving a partial response at 0.1-3.0 mg/kg showed among the lowest clonal expansion. Among the nonresponders, some also had low normalized T-cell clonal expansion.

Assay used: immunoSEQ multiplex PCR; TCRdb lists only in-frame clones, some missing. The profile shows around 65,000 clones, around nine tenths of them singletons. A word on this clone: Its specificity is not known.

Germline values: CDR1 SGHNT, CDR2 YENEEA. Between the trimmed V and J ends, which lost 2 bases and 5 bases, there was a span of 13 bases. CDR3 size: 14 residues. Patients with autoimmune history or systemic immunosuppression were excluded. This receptor was identified in an adult with an advanced solid tumor such as melanoma, head and neck, liver or kidney cancer. V usage is TRBV11-3 and J usage is TRBJ2-7, with a tentative D call TRBD2 (5 bases). The material sequenced was CD4+ or CD8+ T cells sorted from blood, taken in a trial of the OX40 agonist ivuxolimab. The CDR3: CASSLSEGRHEQYF. The CDR3 DNA follows: TGTGCCAGCAGCTTATCTGAGGGTCGCCACGAGCAGTACTTC.